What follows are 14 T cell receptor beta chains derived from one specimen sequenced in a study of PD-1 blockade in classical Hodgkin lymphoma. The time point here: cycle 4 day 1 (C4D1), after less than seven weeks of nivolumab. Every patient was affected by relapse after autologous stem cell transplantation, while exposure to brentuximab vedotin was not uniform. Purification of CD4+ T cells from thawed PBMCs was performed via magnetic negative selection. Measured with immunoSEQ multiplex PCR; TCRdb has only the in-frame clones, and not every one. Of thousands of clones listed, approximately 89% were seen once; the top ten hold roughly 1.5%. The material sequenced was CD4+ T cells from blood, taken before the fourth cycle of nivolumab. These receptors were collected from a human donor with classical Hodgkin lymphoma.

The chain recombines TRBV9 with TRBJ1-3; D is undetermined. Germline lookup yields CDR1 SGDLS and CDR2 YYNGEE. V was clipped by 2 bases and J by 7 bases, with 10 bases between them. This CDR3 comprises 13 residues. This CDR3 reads CASSVGFGNTIYF. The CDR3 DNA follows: TGTGCCAGCAGCGTCGGATTCGGGAACACCATATATTTT.

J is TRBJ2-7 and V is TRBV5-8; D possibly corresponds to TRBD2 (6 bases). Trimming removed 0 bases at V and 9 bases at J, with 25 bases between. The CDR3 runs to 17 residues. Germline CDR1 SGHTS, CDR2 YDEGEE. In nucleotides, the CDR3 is TGTGCCAGCAGCTTGGTACTGGTCGGCGGGACGCTTACGAGGCAGTACTTC. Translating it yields CASSLVLVGGTLTRQYF. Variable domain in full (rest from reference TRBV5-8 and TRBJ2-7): EAGVTQSPTHLIKTRGQQATLRCSPISGHTSVYWYQQALGLGLQFLLWYDEGEERNRGNFPPRFSGRQFPNYSSELNVNALELEDSALYLCASSLVLVGGTLTRQYFGPGTRLTVT.

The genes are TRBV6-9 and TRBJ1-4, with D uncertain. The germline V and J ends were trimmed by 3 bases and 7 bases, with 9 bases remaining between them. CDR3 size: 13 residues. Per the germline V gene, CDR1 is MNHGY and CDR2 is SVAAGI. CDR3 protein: CASSYVQSEKLFF. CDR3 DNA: TGTGCCAGCAGTTACGTACAGAGTGAAAAACTGTTTTTT.

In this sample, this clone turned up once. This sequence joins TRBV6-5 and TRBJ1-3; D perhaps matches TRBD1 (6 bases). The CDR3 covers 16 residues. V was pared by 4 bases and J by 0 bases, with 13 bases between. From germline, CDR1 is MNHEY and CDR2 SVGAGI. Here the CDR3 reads CASSWTVWSSGNTIYF. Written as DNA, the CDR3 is TGTGCCAGCAGTTGGACAGTTTGGAGCTCTGGAAACACCATATATTTT.

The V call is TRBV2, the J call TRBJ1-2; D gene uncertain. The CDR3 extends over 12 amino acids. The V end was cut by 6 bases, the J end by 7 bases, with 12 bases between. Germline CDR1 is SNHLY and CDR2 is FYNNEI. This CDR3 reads CASSLTGGGYTF. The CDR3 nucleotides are TGTGCCAGCAGCCTCACTGGTGGTGGCTACACCTTC.

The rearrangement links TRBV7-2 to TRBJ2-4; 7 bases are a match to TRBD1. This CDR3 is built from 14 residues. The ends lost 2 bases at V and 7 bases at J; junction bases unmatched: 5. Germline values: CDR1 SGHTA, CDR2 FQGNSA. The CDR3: CASSLRQGYNIQYF. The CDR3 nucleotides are TGTGCCAGCAGCTTACGACAGGGATACAACATTCAGTACTTC.

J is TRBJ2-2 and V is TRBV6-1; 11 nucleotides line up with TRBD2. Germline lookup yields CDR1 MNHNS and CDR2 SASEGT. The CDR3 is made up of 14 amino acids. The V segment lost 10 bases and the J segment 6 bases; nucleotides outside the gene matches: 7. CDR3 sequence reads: CATQTSGNAGELFF. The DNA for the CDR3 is TGTGCCACCCAGACTAGCGGGAATGCCGGGGAGCTGTTTTTT.

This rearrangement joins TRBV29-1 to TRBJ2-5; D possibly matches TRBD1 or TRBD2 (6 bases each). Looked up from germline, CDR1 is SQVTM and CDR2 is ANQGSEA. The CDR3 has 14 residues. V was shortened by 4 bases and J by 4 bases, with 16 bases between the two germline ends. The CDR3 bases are TGCAGCGTTGTGCGGTCGGGGGCCGCAGAGACCCAGTACTTC. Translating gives CSVVRSGAAETQYF. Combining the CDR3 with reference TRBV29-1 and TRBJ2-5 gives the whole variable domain SAVISQKPSRDICQRGTSLTIQCQVDSQVTMMFWYRQQPGQSLTLIATANQGSEATYESGFVIDKFPISRPNLTFSTLTVSNMSPEDSSIYLCSVVRSGAAETQYFGPGTRLLVL.

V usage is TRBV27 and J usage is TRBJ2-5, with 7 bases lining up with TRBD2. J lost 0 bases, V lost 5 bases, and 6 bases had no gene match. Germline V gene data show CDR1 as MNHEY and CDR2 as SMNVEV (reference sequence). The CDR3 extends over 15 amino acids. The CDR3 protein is CASSPLAEYQETQYF. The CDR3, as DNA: TGTGCCAGCAGTCCCCTAGCGGAGTACCAAGAGACCCAGTACTTC.

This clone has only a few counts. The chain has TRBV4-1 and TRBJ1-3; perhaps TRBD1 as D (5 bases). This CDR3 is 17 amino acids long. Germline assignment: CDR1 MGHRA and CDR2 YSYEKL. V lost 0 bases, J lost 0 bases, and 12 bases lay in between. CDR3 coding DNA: TGCGCCAGCAGCCAAGAGTTGAGACAGAACTCTGGAAACACCATATATTTT. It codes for CASSQELRQNSGNTIYF.

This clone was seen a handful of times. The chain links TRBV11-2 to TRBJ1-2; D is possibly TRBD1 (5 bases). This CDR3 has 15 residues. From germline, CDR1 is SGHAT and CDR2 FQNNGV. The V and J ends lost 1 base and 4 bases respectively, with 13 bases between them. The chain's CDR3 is CASSLGRDVGYGYTF. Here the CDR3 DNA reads TGTGCCAGCAGCTTAGGCCGGGACGTCGGCTATGGCTACACCTTC.

In nucleotides, the CDR3 is TGTGCCAGCAGGGAACTGGGACAGGGGGCCCTCAATCAGCCCCAGCATTTT. It specifies CASRELGQGALNQPQHF. The chain combines TRBV7-8 with TRBJ1-5, with TRBD1 identical over 12 bases. Germline V CDR1 and CDR2: SGHVS, FQNEAQ. The CDR3 covers 17 residues. With V trimmed by 6 bases and J by 3 bases, 9 bases remained unmatched.

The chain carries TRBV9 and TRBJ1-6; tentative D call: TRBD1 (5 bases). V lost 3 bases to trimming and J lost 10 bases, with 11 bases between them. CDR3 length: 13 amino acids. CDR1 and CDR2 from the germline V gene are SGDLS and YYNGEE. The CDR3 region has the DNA TGTGCCAGCAGCGAGAAAGGGGACTCACCCCTCCACTTT. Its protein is CASSEKGDSPLHF.

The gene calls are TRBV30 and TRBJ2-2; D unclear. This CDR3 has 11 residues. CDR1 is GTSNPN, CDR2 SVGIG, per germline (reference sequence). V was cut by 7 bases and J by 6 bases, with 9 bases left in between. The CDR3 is CAFKLAGELFF. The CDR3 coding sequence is TGTGCCTTCAAGTTAGCCGGGGAGCTGTTTTTT.